The TCR beta chain under discussion was sequenced for a study of blood T cell repertoires in COVID-19. About the study: Samples came from the United States, Italy and Spain, spanning acute and convalescent COVID-19. Sources were T cells, B-cell-depleted T cells, or PBMCs; the material itself was cDNA or gDNA.

V shed 1 base and J 2 bases; nucleotides not matched to a gene: 7. This CDR3 has 16 amino acids. Germline V CDR1 and CDR2: LNHNV, YYDKDF (reference sequence). This clone was detected once. In the study's own analysis: Quantification of nucleated cells was approximated via reference gene primer amplification. Libraries were prepared by immunoSEQ multiplex PCR; TCRdb keeps only in-frame clonotypes and omits some of them. That table furnishes V, J and clone size, whereas the DNA furnished D and trimming. The sample includes roughly 200,000 clones, around 86% of them seen just once. The chain recombines TRBV15 with TRBJ2-7; 8 bases agree with TRBD1. Sample: peripheral blood. The receptor's source is a woman in her thirties with active or convalescent COVID-19. The CDR3 here is CATSRGSGTGTYEQYF. CDR3 in DNA: TGTGCCACCAGCAGAGGCTCCGGGACAGGAACCTACGAGCAGTACTTC.